Reported below is one T cell receptor beta chain. Antigen specificity is unknown. Germline-derived CDR1 and CDR2 are LNHDA and SQIVND (reference sequence). V lost 1 base and J lost 6; bases outside the gene matches: 5. The CDR3 contains 14 residues. These data originate in a study of chemoradiotherapy in HPV16-positive cancers. General study results and limits: Candidate HPV-specific clones and E7-related TCR motifs grew in tumor during treatment.

The table came from immunoSEQ multiplex PCR; TCRdb's copy has only in-frame clones and leaves some out. The sample has around 13,000 clones, 70% to 85% seen once; the top ten hold roughly 6.2%. Sample: blood, taken from a patient who underwent chemoradiotherapy. The clonotype originates from a human donor with HPV-associated anogenital cancer. The chain carries TRBV19 and TRBJ2-7; 8 bases agree with TRBD1. CDR3 nucleotide sequence: TGTGCCAGTAGTATAGGGACAGGGACCGGCGAGCAGTACGTC. It specifies CASSIGTGTGEQYV.